Listed below are T cell receptor beta chains from one sample, sequenced in a study of T cells in Graves' hyperthyroidism and ophthalmopathy. TCRdb passed the multiplex PCR reads through MiXCR, listing each CDR3 protein once. The data hold 730,000 or so distinct CDR3 sequences, with approximately 18% observed a single time. Sequences were obtained from blood. These receptors all come from a woman in her forties or fifties with Graves' hyperthyroidism that later progressed to Graves' ophthalmopathy. The conserved cysteine and the conserved F or W are not part of the CDR3 here.

>TRBJ1-2|TRBV5-8
ASSLEIGYT
>TRBJ2-1|TRBV20-1
SAWRGVYNEQF
>TRBJ1-1|TRBV11-2
ASSHTQGSGTEAF
>TRBJ1-1|TRBV24-1
ATRDREGTEAF
>TRBJ2-1|TRBV29-1
STTPRIANPVSYNEQF
>TRBJ2-5|TRBV30
AWRTGGVETQY
>TRBJ1-5|TRBV19
ASSIDQQEPGQPQH
>TRBJ2-2|TRBV10-3
AISGILAGAANTGELF
>TRBJ2-5|TRBV7-9
ASSLAGSGIGETQY
>TRBJ1-1|TRBV5-6
ASSLGPEYTEAF
>TRBJ2-3|TRBV30
AWSWDSTDTQY
>TRBJ1-1|TRBV19
ASEYGGTGLTEAF
>TRBJ2-6|TRBV3-1
ASSQTGRLSGANVLT
>TRBJ2-3|TRBV7-2
ASSSLGYTDTQY
>TRBJ2-5|TRBV7-6
ASSLGGQGSETQY
>TRBJ2-5|TRBV4-1
ASSQPGGVETQY
>TRBJ2-5|TRBV10-3
AIRTSGEVVETQY
>TRBJ2-1|TRBV6-6
ASSYRPPTWGRNEQF
>TRBJ2-1|TRBV7-6
ASSPILAGGYNEQF
>TRBJ2-3|TRBV10-3
AISESTGADTQY
>TRBJ2-1|TRBV2
ASRVHGAGEQF
>TRBJ2-1|TRBV11-2
ASSPGVEQF
>TRBJ1-4|TRBV6-1
ASSEGGAGGNEKLF
>TRBJ2-7|TRBV27
ASSLIADYNFYEQY
>TRBJ2-3|TRBV20-1
SAERLAGGLHTDTQY
>TRBJ2-5|TRBV11-2
ASRSSGGYQETQY
>TRBJ1-2|TRBV5-6
ASGDRGRTYYGYT
>TRBJ2-2|TRBV7-3
ASSSDTVNTGELF
>TRBJ1-2|TRBV3-1
ASSQTRQSYGYT
>TRBJ2-7|TRBV29-1
SASAGNSYEQY
>TRBJ2-7|TRBV29-1
SVVSGGDYEQY
>TRBJ2-3|TRBV2
ASSDKPGALSDTQY
>TRBJ2-1|TRBV7-8
ASSLGLLAGGVNEQF
>TRBJ2-1|TRBV10-3
AMGPGRGTNEQF
>TRBJ2-2|TRBV20-1
SALPSHTGELF
>TRBJ2-1|TRBV20-1
SAKTSGRVNEQF
>TRBJ1-5|TRBV19
ASTAPYGNQPQH
>TRBJ2-1|TRBV2
ASSPGQGPSYNEQF
>TRBJ1-5|TRBV20-1
SARVSRVINQPQH
>TRBJ2-3|TRBV2
ASSVRDAGQGPSTDTQY
>TRBJ2-6|TRBV3-1
ASSQEDRGDSGANVLT
>TRBJ2-5|TRBV29-1
AERVAGETQY
>TRBJ1-2|TRBV2
ASTRARGNYGYT
>TRBJ1-1|TRBV18
ASSGRRDRAGSEAF
>TRBJ2-2|TRBV7-3
ASSYGYTGELF
>TRBJ1-2|TRBV29-1
SVGDRTNYGYT
>TRBJ2-1|TRBV3-1
ASSQVWQGAKNEQF
>TRBJ2-2|TRBV2
ASSVTANTGELF
>TRBJ1-1|TRBV30
AWRLGLNTEAF
>TRBJ1-1|TRBV4-1
ASSQEKEGTEAF
>TRBJ2-3|TRBV11-3
ASSLGGRGGGTDTQY
>TRBJ2-7|TRBV5-5
ASRNTPGNEQY
>TRBJ1-6|TRBV12-3/TRBV12-4
ASSLESAAYNSPLH
>TRBJ1-5|TRBV3-1
ASSPRQGVWPQH
>TRBJ1-1|TRBV7-2
ASSPRQGGVYTEAF
>TRBJ2-3|TRBV11-2
ASSFVGNTDTQY
>TRBJ1-2|TRBV19
ASSPQGVGYT
>TRBJ2-3|TRBV3-1
ASSLDISGADTQY
>TRBJ1-1|TRBV10-3
AIRDRENTEAF